Each of the 14 T cell receptor beta chains below was sequenced from the same sample in a study of T cell responses to AZD1222 COVID-19 vaccine. Assay used: immunoSEQ multiplex PCR; TCRdb lists only in-frame clones, some missing. The table shows approximately 180,000 clones, with more than 80% occurring only once. The sequencing used peripheral blood, collected 28 days after the second dose of the MenACWY control vaccine. These receptors were obtained from an adult who received the MenACWY meningococcal vaccine as a control.

The chain employs TRBV19 and TRBJ2-7; tentative D call: TRBD1 (5 bases). The CDR3 spans 15 residues. The germline V and J ends were trimmed by 5 bases and 3 bases, with 17 bases remaining between them. Per germline, CDR1 LNHDA and CDR2 SQIVND (reference sequence). The CDR3 nucleotides read TGTGCCAGTAGTCCGGACACGAAGCATATCTACGAGCAGTACTTC. Protein sequence: CASSPDTKHIYEQYF.

This clone appeared a single time. V and J are TRBV29-1 and TRBJ2-7; D remains unclear. The V and J ends lost 3 bases and 1 base respectively, with 7 bases between them. This CDR3 has 12 residues. Germline-derived CDR1 and CDR2 are SQVTM and ANQGSEA. CDR3 loop: CSVESRSYEQYF. The CDR3 nucleotides read TGCAGCGTTGAGTCAAGATCCTACGAGCAGTACTTC.

This rearrangement joins TRBV7-2 to TRBJ2-7, with TRBD2 matching over 9 bases. Germline CDR1 SGHTA, CDR2 FQGNSA. CDR3 length: 13 amino acids. J gave up 6 bases and V 5 bases, and 5 bases lay outside the gene matches. The CDR3 region has the DNA TGTGCCAGCAGCCAGGGACTAGCTCCCGAGCAGTACTTC. The encoded protein is CASSQGLAPEQYF.

CDR3 bases: TGTGCCTGGAACAGTGCGGTCCCGGCGGAGGGGACGCAGTATTTT. Protein sequence: CAWNSAVPAEGTQYF. The V and J genes are TRBV30 and TRBJ2-3; D is possibly TRBD2 (6 bases). This CDR3 is built from 15 residues. V lost 4 bases and J 9 bases, leaving 23 bases between the germline ends. Germline loops: CDR1 GTSNPN, CDR2 SVGIG (reference sequence).

The rearrangement uses TRBV5-5 and TRBJ2-7, with D perhaps matching TRBD1 (5 bases). With 2 bases removed from V and 0 bases from J, the gap between germline ends came to 9 bases. CDR1 SGHKS and CDR2 YYEKEE come from the germline V gene (reference sequence). CDR3 size: 14 residues. Here the CDR3 DNA reads TGTGCCAGCAGCTTCGACAGTTTCTCCTACGAGCAGTACTTC. It encodes CASSFDSFSYEQYF.

This clone was seen just once. The CDR3 protein is CASSYAGEMVYEQYF. CDR3 nucleotides: TGTGCCAGCAGTTACGCGGGAGAAATGGTATACGAGCAGTACTTC. The rearrangement uses TRBV6-5 and TRBJ2-7; 7 nucleotides match TRBD2. This CDR3 has 15 residues. Trimming cost V 2 bases and J 4 bases; bases outside gene matches: 8. From germline, CDR1 is MNHEY and CDR2 SVGAGI.

The chain recombines TRBV6-5 with TRBJ1-1; D unresolved. Germline CDR1 and CDR2: MNHEY and SVGAGI. The V gene lost 4 bases and the J gene lost 0 bases, with 9 bases spanning the gap. The length of the CDR3 is 14 residues. Here the CDR3 DNA reads TGTGCCAGCAGTTTGGCAGAAATGAACACTGAAGCTTTCTTT. Translating gives CASSLAEMNTEAFF.

The chain employs TRBV30 and TRBJ1-2; 9 positions agree with TRBD1. The CDR3 is made up of 14 amino acids. CDR1 and CDR2 (germline): GTSNPN, SVGIG (reference sequence). V lost 2 bases to trimming and J lost 0 bases; unmatched junction nucleotides: 1. CDR3 in amino acids: CAWSRDRANYGYTF. The CDR3 DNA follows: TGTGCCTGGAGTAGGGACAGGGCTAACTATGGCTACACCTTC.

The chain employs TRBV4-3 and TRBJ2-3, with TRBD1 as a possible D gene (5 bases). The V gene's germline CDR1 is LGHNA and CDR2 YSLEER. The CDR3 length is 15 residues. Trimming took 0 bases from V and 4 from J, leaving 11 bases between them. DNA of the CDR3: TGCGCCAGCAGCCAAGATGGAGACAGCTCAGATACGCAGTATTTT. Translated, it gives CASSQDGDSSDTQYF.

The genes are TRBV30 and TRBJ1-1; D may be TRBD1 (5 bases). Deletions cut 0 bases from V and 4 bases from J, with 9 bases between. The CDR3 spans 13 residues. CDR1 is GTSNPN, CDR2 SVGIG, per germline (reference sequence). CDR3 coding DNA: TGTGCCTGGAGTGTAAACGGGGCCACTGAAGCTTTCTTT. Protein: CAWSVNGATEAFF.

The V gene is TRBV27, the J gene TRBJ2-7; the D is unclear. V was clipped by 5 bases and J by 3 bases, with 11 bases between them. Germline-derived CDR1 and CDR2 are MNHEY and SMNVEV (reference sequence). The CDR3 length is 13 residues. This CDR3 reads CASSPLEYYEQYF. The CDR3 DNA sequence: TGTGCCAGCAGTCCCCTTGAATACTACGAGCAGTACTTC.

The V call is TRBV3-1 (or the pseudogene TRBV3-2), the J call TRBJ2-5; D might be TRBD2 (7 bases). CDR1 is LGHDT and CDR2 is YNNKEL in the germline V gene (reference sequence). V shed 1 base and J shed 9 bases, with 18 bases lying between them. The CDR3 covers 15 residues. The CDR3 nucleotides are TGTGCCAGCAGCCAAGGGGGGGGCGGGGCTTTCCCCCAGTACTTC. This encodes CASSQGGGGAFPQYF.

This chain uses TRBV20-1 with TRBJ2-5, with D unclear. CDR1 and CDR2 (germline): DFQATT, SNEGSKA (reference sequence). Deletions cut 3 bases from V and 0 bases from J, with 2 bases between. The CDR3 loop spans 11 amino acids. DNA of the CDR3: TGCAGTGCTAGTCACCAAGAGACCCAGTACTTC. Translation: CSASHQETQYF.

The rearrangement uses TRBV19 and TRBJ2-7; 9 positions agree with TRBD2. The CDR3 runs 14 residues. Per the germline V gene, CDR1 is LNHDA and CDR2 is SQIVND (reference sequence). With 4 bases clipped from V and 6 bases from J, the junction kept 7 bases outside the gene matches. DNA for the CDR3: TGTGCCAGTAGTAAGGAGCGGGAGGCGGGCGAGCAGTACTTC. Amino acid sequence: CASSKEREAGEQYF. The full variable domain, with the rest looked up from reference TRBV19 and TRBJ2-7, is DGGITQSPKYLFRKEGQNVTLSCEQNLNHDAMYWYRQDPGQGLRLIYYSQIVNDFQKGDIAEGYSVSREKKESFPLTVTSAQKNPTAFYLCASSKEREAGEQYFGPGTRLTVT.